These 27 T cell receptor beta chains were sequenced from one sample in a study of T cell responses to AZD1222 COVID-19 vaccine. Generated by immunoSEQ multiplex PCR, the TCRdb table keeps only in-frame clones and is missing some. The sample lists roughly 160,000 clones; about 95% were seen once. The sequencing here drew on peripheral blood, taken on day 0 of AZD1222 vaccination. These receptors all stem from an adult in good health.

The chain has TRBV19 and TRBJ1-1, with TRBD1 as a possible D gene (5 bases). V dropped 2 bases and J dropped 8 bases, with 21 bases sitting between them. The CDR3 is 16 amino acids. Germline values: CDR1 LNHDA, CDR2 SQIVND (reference sequence). In DNA form, the CDR3 reads TGTGCCAGTAGTATAACACCGGGACCCCCCCTCACGGAAGCTTTCTTT. As protein: CASSITPGPPLTEAFF.

The rearrangement links TRBV5-1 to TRBJ1-5; the match to TRBD1 covers 7 bases. The CDR3 sequence is 14 residues long. Germline trimming cut 3 bases from V and 5 bases from J; bases unmatched to any gene: 5. The germline gives CDR1 SGHRS, CDR2 YFSETQ. DNA for the CDR3: TGCGCCAGCAGCTCGGGACAGCCACATCAGCCCCAGCATTTT. Its translation: CASSSGQPHQPQHF.

This chain joins TRBV28 and TRBJ2-1; 9 bases are a match to TRBD2. The CDR3 extends over 15 amino acids. V lost 2 bases to trimming and J lost 2 bases; unmatched junction nucleotides: 1. Germline V gene sequence: CDR1 MDHEN, CDR2 SYDVKM. The CDR3 DNA is TGTGCCAGCAGTTTAAGACTAGCGGCCTACAATGAGCAGTTCTTC. Translating gives CASSLRLAAYNEQFF. The variable domain in full, with the rest retrieved from reference TRBV28 and TRBJ2-1, is DVKVTQSSRYLVKRTGEKVFLECVQDMDHENMFWYRQDPGLGLRLIYFSYDVKMKEKGDIPEGYSVSREKKERFSLILESASTNQTSMYLCASSLRLAAYNEQFFGPGTRLTVL.

J is TRBJ1-2 and V is TRBV6-5; D not certain. Germline values: CDR1 MNHEY, CDR2 SVGAGI. V was cut by 6 bases and J by 4 bases, with 9 bases left in between. This CDR3 comprises 12 residues. CDR3 protein: CASSRDRYGYTF. Written as DNA, the CDR3 is TGTGCCAGCAGCCGCGATCGCTATGGCTACACCTTC.

The rearrangement links TRBV7-3 to TRBJ2-3; D is ambiguous. The CDR3 has 14 amino acids. In germline, CDR1 is SGHTA, CDR2 FQGTGA. V was pared by 1 base and J by 4 bases, with 9 bases between. The CDR3 protein is CASSLIGEPDTQYF. The CDR3 coding sequence is TGTGCCAGCAGCTTAATCGGCGAGCCAGATACGCAGTATTTT. The variable domain in full, with the rest retrieved from reference TRBV7-3 and TRBJ2-3, is GAGVSQTPSNKVTEKGKYVELRCDPISGHTALYWYRQSLGQGPEFLIYFQGTGAADDSGLPNDRFFAVRPEGSVSTLKIQRTERGDSAVYLCASSLIGEPDTQYFGPGTRLTVL.

The chain is built from TRBV4-1 and TRBJ2-3; 12 nucleotides align to TRBD2. V dropped 2 bases and J dropped 0; count of bases not matched to a gene: 18. The V gene's germline CDR1 is MGHRA and CDR2 YSYEKL. This CDR3 is 22 amino acids long. The CDR3 sequence is CASSQSPIPKTSGRPSTDTQYF. The CDR3 coding sequence is TGCGCCAGCAGCCAATCTCCGATTCCAAAGACTAGCGGGAGACCTAGCACAGATACGCAGTATTTT.

The rearrangement joins TRBV5-1 to TRBJ1-2; 8 bases are shared with TRBD1. The V gene's germline CDR1 is SGHRS and CDR2 YFSETQ. This CDR3 spans 15 amino acids. The V segment lost 4 bases and the J segment 5 bases; nucleotides outside the gene matches: 10. Written as DNA, the CDR3 is TGCGCCAGCAGCCCGGGGACAGGTACCAAATATGGCTACACCTTC. Its protein product is CASSPGTGTKYGYTF.

This sequence joins TRBV6-6 and TRBJ1-1; TRBD1 aligns across 8 bases. CDR1 is MNHNY, CDR2 SVGAGI, per germline (reference sequence). V was pared by 6 bases and J by 4 bases, with 13 bases of the junction left unmatched. CDR3 length: 16 amino acids. CDR3 loop: CASSRGQDLRGTEAFF. The CDR3 DNA is TGTGCCAGCAGCCGGGGACAGGACTTACGGGGCACTGAAGCTTTCTTT.

This clone was found once. DNA for the CDR3: TGCGCCAGCAGCCAAGAAGAGATAGGTTCACCCCTCCACTTT. Translating it yields CASSQEEIGSPLHF. The chain employs TRBV4-1 and TRBJ1-6; the D is unclear. V lost 0 bases to trimming and J lost 9 bases, with 9 bases between them. Germline loops: CDR1 MGHRA, CDR2 YSYEKL. This CDR3 region has 14 residues.

The J gene is TRBJ1-2, the V gene TRBV7-9, with TRBD1 identical over 7 bases. In germline, CDR1 is SEHNR, CDR2 FQNEAQ (reference sequence). With V trimmed by 7 bases and J by 8 bases, 19 bases remained unmatched. The CDR3 is 16 amino acids. CDR3 loop: CASTQGGGTAFWGYTF. CDR3 sequence (DNA): TGTGCCAGCACCCAAGGGGGCGGGACTGCCTTCTGGGGCTACACCTTC. Filled out from reference TRBV7-9 and TRBJ1-2, the complete variable domain reads DTGVSQNPRHKITKRGQNVTFRCDPISEHNRLYWYRQTLGQGPEFLTYFQNEAQLEKSRLLSDRFSAERPKGSFSTLEIQRTEQGDSAMYLCASTQGGGTAFWGYTFGSGTRLTVV.

The chain has TRBV9 and TRBJ1-1; weak D call: TRBD1 (5 bases). CDR1 is SGDLS and CDR2 is YYNGEE in the germline V gene. V was cut by 3 bases and J by 11 bases, with 11 bases left in between. CDR3 length equals 11 residues. The CDR3 reads CASSAGGVAFF. CDR3 nucleotide sequence: TGTGCCAGCAGCGCTGGAGGGGTGGCTTTCTTT.

The chain joins TRBV6-1 to TRBJ2-1; D may be TRBD1 (6 bases). The V gene's germline CDR1 is MNHNS and CDR2 SASEGT. The CDR3 sequence is 20 residues long. Trimming pared 4 bases from V and 0 bases from J, leaving 25 bases between. The CDR3 here is CASSAPGDMTWRPSYNEQFF. The CDR3 DNA follows: TGTGCCAGCAGTGCCCCAGGGGACATGACCTGGAGGCCCTCCTACAATGAGCAGTTCTTC.

The rearrangement uses TRBV20-1 and TRBJ1-2, with unresolved D. Deletions cut 6 bases from V and 4 bases from J, with 6 bases between. The CDR3 contains 10 residues. Germline-derived CDR1 and CDR2 are DFQATT and SNEGSKA (reference sequence). In DNA form, the CDR3 reads TGCAGTGCCGGGAGCTATGGCTACACCTTC. As protein: CSAGSYGYTF.

The chain couples TRBV28 to TRBJ2-1, with TRBD2 as a possible D gene (5 bases). Germline V gives CDR1 MDHEN, CDR2 SYDVKM. The CDR3 totals 16 residues. Between the trimmed V and J ends, which lost 5 bases and 8 bases, there was a span of 22 bases. CDR3 sequence (DNA): TGTGCCAGCAGTCCCTCCTTTGGGAGTAGAATTGATGAGCAGTTCTTC. Its protein is CASSPSFGSRIDEQFF.

V is TRBV30 and J is TRBJ2-3, with TRBD2 matching over 11 bases. This CDR3 comprises 17 residues. The V gene's germline CDR1 is GTSNPN and CDR2 SVGIG (reference sequence). Trimming removed 2 bases from V and 3 bases from J; junction bases left unmatched: 10. The CDR3 is CAWSSAWTSGRTDTQYF. In nucleotides, the CDR3 is TGTGCCTGGAGTTCCGCTTGGACTAGCGGGCGGACAGATACGCAGTATTTT. Full variable domain (outside the CDR3, taken from reference TRBV30 and TRBJ2-3): SQTIHQWPATLVQPVGSPLSLECTVEGTSNPNLYWYRQAAGRGLQLLFYSVGIGQISSEVPQNLSASRPQDRQFILSSKKLLLSDSGFYLCAWSSAWTSGRTDTQYFGPGTRLTVL.

The V call is TRBV25-1, the J call TRBJ2-3, with D possibly being TRBD2 (5 bases). From germline, CDR1 is MGHDK and CDR2 SYGVNS. The CDR3 covers 15 residues. The V end lost 3 bases, the J end lost 4 bases, and 14 bases lay between the germline ends. CDR3 nucleotide sequence: TGTGCCAGCAGTGACCCCTCACTAGTTGCAGATACGCAGTATTTT. As protein: CASSDPSLVADTQYF. The full variable domain, completed using reference TRBV25-1 and TRBJ2-3, is EADIYQTPRYLVIGTGKKITLECSQTMGHDKMYWYQQDPGMELHLIHYSYGVNSTEKGDLSSESTVSRIRTEHFPLTLESARPSHTSQYLCASSDPSLVADTQYFGPGTRLTVL.

As for this clone: The sample carries other DNA sequences with the same CDR3. This chain joins TRBV6-5 and TRBJ1-1, with unresolved D. The germline CDR1 and CDR2 sequences are MNHEY and SVGAGI. This CDR3 comprises 14 residues. V was clipped by 2 bases and J by 0 bases, with 7 bases between them. For the CDR3, the DNA is TGTGCCAGCAGTTACGGGGTTTTGAACACTGAAGCTTTCTTT. This encodes CASSYGVLNTEAFF.

The rearrangement uses TRBV5-1 and TRBJ1-1, with no clear D. Germline CDR1 is SGHRS and CDR2 is YFSETQ. V was shortened by 2 bases and J by 3 bases, with 8 bases between the two germline ends. The CDR3 has 13 amino acids. Here the CDR3 reads CASSLLRDTEAFF. For the CDR3, the DNA is TGCGCCAGCAGCTTACTGAGGGACACTGAAGCTTTCTTT. The full variable domain, completed using reference TRBV5-1 and TRBJ1-1, is KAGVTQTPRYLIKTRGQQVTLSCSPISGHRSVSWYQQTPGQGLQFLFEYFSETQRNKGNFPGRFSGRQFSNSRSEMNVSTLELGDSALYLCASSLLRDTEAFFGQGTRLTVV.

The chain combines TRBV6-1 with TRBJ2-1; 8 positions match TRBD2. The ends lost 0 bases at V and 8 bases at J; junction bases unmatched: 6. CDR3 size: 15 residues. The germline CDR1 and CDR2 sequences are MNHNS and SASEGT. CDR3: CASSEARTSWHEQFF. The CDR3 nucleotides are TGTGCCAGCAGTGAAGCAAGGACTAGCTGGCATGAGCAGTTCTTC.

The chain is built from TRBV28 and TRBJ2-7, with 7 bases lining up with TRBD1. V lost 8 bases and J lost 3; bases outside the gene matches: 10. Germline V CDR1 and CDR2: MDHEN, SYDVKM. This CDR3 spans 14 amino acids. The CDR3 sequence is CASFPGTAHYEQYF. As DNA, the CDR3 is TGTGCCAGCTTTCCCGGGACAGCTCACTACGAGCAGTACTTC. Full variable domain (remainder filled in from reference TRBV28 and TRBJ2-7): DVKVTQSSRYLVKRTGEKVFLECVQDMDHENMFWYRQDPGLGLRLIYFSYDVKMKEKGDIPEGYSVSREKKERFSLILESASTNQTSMYLCASFPGTAHYEQYFGPGTRLTVT.

The rearrangement links TRBV5-1 to TRBJ1-1, with D hard to call. The CDR3 contains 14 residues. Trimming took 4 bases from V and 10 from J, leaving 20 bases between them. Germline loops: CDR1 SGHRS, CDR2 YFSETQ. The CDR3 bases are TGCGCCAGCAGCAAGGTCCCAGCTGACCTCGTAGCTTTCTTT. Residues: CASSKVPADLVAFF.

DNA for the CDR3: TGTGCCAGCAGTGAGGGGCGGCCGGATGGCTACACCTTC. Protein: CASSEGRPDGYTF. The chain is built from TRBV12-3 or TRBV12-4 and TRBJ1-2, with D tentatively TRBD1 (5 bases). Trimming removed 5 bases at V and 6 bases at J, with 13 bases between. This CDR3 has 13 residues.

The chain recombines TRBV30 with TRBJ1-5, with unresolved D. V was cut by 2 bases and J by 4 bases, with 15 bases left in between. CDR1 is GTSNPN, CDR2 SVGIG, per germline (reference sequence). The CDR3 runs 15 residues. This chain's CDR3 is CAWSLSGTQNQPQHF. In DNA form, the CDR3 reads TGTGCCTGGAGTCTTTCAGGTACCCAGAATCAGCCCCAGCATTTT.

This clone was seen just once. The chain combines TRBV3-1 (or the pseudogene TRBV3-2) with TRBJ2-3; no clear D. The CDR3 runs 11 residues. Per the germline V gene, CDR1 is LGHDT and CDR2 is YNNKEL (reference sequence). With 3 bases removed from V and 7 bases from J, the gap between germline ends came to 5 bases. The CDR3 coding sequence is TGTGCCAGCAGCCAGGTCAATACGCAGTATTTT. Encoded protein: CASSQVNTQYF.

The chain uses TRBV27 and TRBJ2-5; TRBD1 matches at 8 bases. Per germline, CDR1 MNHEY and CDR2 SMNVEV (reference sequence). This CDR3 has 15 amino acids. J gave up 1 base and V 5 bases, and 6 bases lay outside the gene matches. CDR3 in DNA: TGTGCCAGCAGTACAAGGACAGGGATCCAAGAGACCCAGTACTTC. Translated: CASSTRTGIQETQYF.

This clone was observed a few times. Distinct nucleotide sequences in the sample also encode this CDR3. V and J are TRBV18 and TRBJ1-1; D remains unclear. The V and J ends lost 3 bases and 0 bases respectively, with 8 bases between them. In germline, CDR1 is KGHSH, CDR2 LQKENI. This CDR3 is built from 14 residues. In DNA form, the CDR3 reads TGTGCCAGCTCACCCCAGAGCCTGAACACTGAAGCTTTCTTT. Translation: CASSPQSLNTEAFF.

This chain connects TRBV7-8 to TRBJ1-5; D remains ambiguous. Germline loops: CDR1 SGHVS, CDR2 FQNEAQ. With 5 bases removed from V and 4 bases from J, the gap between germline ends came to 12 bases. The CDR3 spans 14 residues. The CDR3 region is CASSRSSANQPQHF. DNA for the CDR3: TGTGCCAGCAGCCGGTCCTCAGCTAATCAGCCCCAGCATTTT.